This note documents a single TCR beta chain sequence. Its specificity is unknown. Libraries were prepared by immunoSEQ multiplex PCR; TCRdb keeps only in-frame clonotypes and omits some of them. The sample holds about 2.3 million clones, approximately 93% seen once. Trimming stripped 6 bases from V and 6 bases from J, with 11 bases between. This CDR3 comprises 12 residues. CDR1 MDHEN and CDR2 SYDVKM come from the germline V gene. These data originate in a study of shared clonotypes between healthy human individuals. Study findings and constraints: Represented diversity, genetic and exposure-history alike, was limited by few donors.

The specimen was naive CD4+ T cells from PBMCs. Subset in this sample: CD45RA+ positively selected. J is TRBJ1-1 and V is TRBV28, with D unresolved. This receptor was identified in a man aged 18 to 30 in good health. Some clones in this sample may be carry-over from other donors' samples. For the CDR3, the DNA is TGTGCCAGCAGCCGTTACCCAGCTGAAGCTTTCTTT. Its translation is CASSRYPAEAFF.